This is a list of T cell receptor beta chains from one sample in a study of blood T cell repertoires in COVID-19. Sequencing was performed with immunoSEQ multiplex PCR; in TCRdb, only in-frame clones are kept and a portion is missing. The sample records about 170,000 clones, roughly 90% being singletons. The specimen was peripheral blood. These receptors all stem from a man in his fifties or sixties with acute or convalescent COVID-19. The CDR3 runs from the conserved cysteine through the conserved F or W. A D gene is named only where the DNA matches it firmly. Size tells how often a clone was seen (once, few, many) or the class of an expanded clone, and some rows leave it out.

abundance: .; d_gene: .; j_gene: TRBJ2-4; v_gene: TRBV19; CDR3nt: TGTGCCAGTAGTTACCAAGGGGGTGTAAACATTCAGTACTTC; CDR3aa: CASSYQGGVNIQYF
abundance: .; d_gene: .; j_gene: TRBJ2-7; v_gene: TRBV7-9; CDR3nt: TGTGCCAGCAGCAAAGGGCAGGGGAAGGAACGGTACGAGCAGTACTTC; CDR3aa: CASSKGQGKERYEQYF
abundance: .; d_gene: .; j_gene: TRBJ2-1; v_gene: TRBV5-5; CDR3nt: TGTGCCAGCAGCTTGGAACCAGAAGGGGGATACAATGAGCAGTTCTTC; CDR3aa: CASSLEPEGGYNEQFF
abundance: .; d_gene: .; j_gene: TRBJ2-1; v_gene: TRBV11-2; CDR3nt: TGTGCCAGCAGCGGGGCAGGTCAGCAACCCTACAATGAGCAGTTCTTC; CDR3aa: CASSGAGQQPYNEQFF
abundance: .; d_gene: TRBD1; j_gene: TRBJ2-2; v_gene: TRBV27; CDR3nt: TGTGCCAGCAGTCACAACCGACAGGGGCCCGGGGAGCTGTTTTTT; CDR3aa: CASSHNRQGPGELFF
abundance: once; d_gene: .; j_gene: TRBJ2-7; v_gene: TRBV29-1; CDR3nt: TGCAGCGTTGAATGGGCACAGGGACACGAGCAGTACTTC; CDR3aa: CSVEWAQGHEQYF
abundance: .; d_gene: TRBD1; j_gene: TRBJ1-4; v_gene: TRBV5-4; CDR3nt: TGTGCCAGCAGCCAAAGGACAGGGACTAATGAAAAACTGTTTTTT; CDR3aa: CASSQRTGTNEKLFF
abundance: few; d_gene: .; j_gene: TRBJ2-2; v_gene: TRBV4-1; CDR3nt: TGCGCCAGCAGCCAAGGCCCGACAGGTTTAAACACCGGGGAGCTGTTTTTT; CDR3aa: CASSQGPTGLNTGELFF
abundance: .; d_gene: .; j_gene: TRBJ1-3; v_gene: TRBV7-3; CDR3nt: TGTGCCAGCAGCCCCAAAGGGGGAAACGGAAACACCATATATTTT; CDR3aa: CASSPKGGNGNTIYF
abundance: .; d_gene: TRBD2; j_gene: TRBJ2-7; v_gene: TRBV2; CDR3nt: TGTGCCAGCAGTGAACTAGCGGGAGGGCCCCGGGACGAGCAGTACTTC; CDR3aa: CASSELAGGPRDEQYF
abundance: .; d_gene: .; j_gene: TRBJ1-1; v_gene: TRBV19; CDR3nt: TGTGCCAGTAGTGAGGGAGGAAGAGGCGAGACTGAAGCTTTCTTT; CDR3aa: CASSEGGRGETEAFF
abundance: .; d_gene: .; j_gene: TRBJ2-2; v_gene: TRBV20-1; CDR3nt: TGCAGTGCTAGAGATCAGATGGAGCTGTTTTTT; CDR3aa: CSARDQMELFF
abundance: .; d_gene: .; j_gene: TRBJ2-3; v_gene: TRBV2; CDR3nt: TGTGCCACCAACGGGAGTTTGCGAGATACGCAGTATTTT; CDR3aa: CATNGSLRDTQYF
abundance: .; d_gene: .; j_gene: TRBJ1-5; v_gene: TRBV5-3; CDR3nt: TGTGCCGCCGGCGGGGGATCATATCAGCCCCAGCATTTT; CDR3aa: CAAGGGSYQPQHF
abundance: once; d_gene: .; j_gene: TRBJ1-2; v_gene: TRBV6-6; CDR3nt: TGTGCCAGCAGTTACGACAGGCCCACGTATGGCTACACCTTC; CDR3aa: CASSYDRPTYGYTF
abundance: .; d_gene: .; j_gene: TRBJ1-6; v_gene: TRBV2; CDR3nt: TGTGCCAGCAGTGAGGGCAGACGATATAATTCACCCCTCCACTTT; CDR3aa: CASSEGRRYNSPLHF
abundance: .; d_gene: .; j_gene: TRBJ2-3; v_gene: TRBV3-1/TRBV3-2; CDR3nt: TGTGCCAGCAGCCAATGGGAGGACACAGATACGCAGTATTTT; CDR3aa: CASSQWEDTDTQYF
abundance: .; d_gene: .; j_gene: TRBJ1-3; v_gene: TRBV2; CDR3nt: TGTGCCAGCAGTGTGGACAGTTTGGGAAACACCATATATTTT; CDR3aa: CASSVDSLGNTIYF
abundance: .; d_gene: TRBD1; j_gene: TRBJ1-1; v_gene: TRBV7-9; CDR3nt: TGTGCCAGCAGCTTAACCGGGACAGTGAACACTGAAGCTTTCTTT; CDR3aa: CASSLTGTVNTEAFF
abundance: .; d_gene: TRBD1; j_gene: TRBJ1-2; v_gene: TRBV18; CDR3nt: TGTGCCAGCTCACCAACGGGACAGGGGTCAGATGGCTACACCTTC; CDR3aa: CASSPTGQGSDGYTF
abundance: few; d_gene: TRBD1; j_gene: TRBJ2-2; v_gene: TRBV7-9; CDR3nt: TGTGCCAGCAGCTTGCAGGGGGCGCAGTCAGGGGAGCTGTTTTTT; CDR3aa: CASSLQGAQSGELFF
abundance: .; d_gene: TRBD1; j_gene: TRBJ1-4; v_gene: TRBV28; CDR3nt: TGTGCCAGCAGTTTAACCCCGGGACAGGGCTTGGGACTGTTTTTT; CDR3aa: CASSLTPGQGLGLFF
abundance: .; d_gene: TRBD1; j_gene: TRBJ1-6; v_gene: TRBV4-3; CDR3nt: TGCGCCAGCAGCCAAAACAGGGGTTCAACCCTCCACTTT; CDR3aa: CASSQNRGSTLHF
abundance: .; d_gene: TRBD1; j_gene: TRBJ2-1; v_gene: TRBV18; CDR3nt: TGTGCCAGCTCACCACGACAGGGAGATTACAATGAGCAGTTCTTC; CDR3aa: CASSPRQGDYNEQFF
abundance: .; d_gene: .; j_gene: TRBJ2-2; v_gene: TRBV19; CDR3nt: TGTGCCAGTATCAGTACCAGTGCCACCGGGGAGCTGTTTTTT; CDR3aa: CASISTSATGELFF
abundance: few; d_gene: .; j_gene: TRBJ2-2; v_gene: TRBV24-1; CDR3nt: TGTGCCACCAGTGATTATAGGGGGATCACCGGGGAGCTGTTTTTT; CDR3aa: CATSDYRGITGELFF
abundance: .; d_gene: TRBD2; j_gene: TRBJ2-3; v_gene: TRBV7-9; CDR3nt: TGTGCCAGCAGCTTAAACGCGGGGGGCACAGATACGCAGTATTTT; CDR3aa: CASSLNAGGTDTQYF
abundance: .; d_gene: .; j_gene: TRBJ2-2; v_gene: TRBV3-1/TRBV3-2; CDR3nt: TGTGCCAGCAGCCGGGACAAGACCGGGGAGCTGTTTTTT; CDR3aa: CASSRDKTGELFF
abundance: .; d_gene: TRBD2; j_gene: TRBJ2-3; v_gene: TRBV6-5; CDR3nt: TGTGCCAGCAGTAGACTAGCGGGGACCACAGATACGCAGTATTTT; CDR3aa: CASSRLAGTTDTQYF
abundance: .; d_gene: TRBD1; j_gene: TRBJ1-6; v_gene: TRBV20-1; CDR3nt: TGCAGTGCTAGTCTGGGACAGATGGGCACTTATAATTCACCCCTCCACTTT; CDR3aa: CSASLGQMGTYNSPLHF
abundance: .; d_gene: TRBD2; j_gene: TRBJ2-5; v_gene: TRBV5-1; CDR3nt: TGCGCCAGCAGCTCGTTAGCGGGAGTGGGTGAGACCCAGTACTTC; CDR3aa: CASSSLAGVGETQYF
abundance: .; d_gene: TRBD2; j_gene: TRBJ2-7; v_gene: TRBV7-9; CDR3nt: TGTGCCAGCAGCTTAGGCCTAGCGGGCTACGAGCAGTACTTC; CDR3aa: CASSLGLAGYEQYF
abundance: .; d_gene: .; j_gene: TRBJ2-7; v_gene: TRBV7-9; CDR3nt: TGTGCCAGCAGCTTACCTAGCCAATACGAGCAGTACTTC; CDR3aa: CASSLPSQYEQYF
abundance: .; d_gene: .; j_gene: TRBJ1-2; v_gene: TRBV6-5; CDR3nt: TGTGCCAGCAGACCGGACAGAAGCTATGGCTACACCTTC; CDR3aa: CASRPDRSYGYTF
abundance: few; d_gene: TRBD1; j_gene: TRBJ1-5; v_gene: TRBV27; CDR3nt: TGTGCCAGCAGTGCATTAGGGACAGGAAGAAATCAGCCCCAGCATTTT; CDR3aa: CASSALGTGRNQPQHF
abundance: few; d_gene: .; j_gene: TRBJ1-5; v_gene: TRBV4-2; CDR3nt: TGTGCCAGCAGCCAGCCACAGGCTCGCAATCAGCCCCAGCATTTT; CDR3aa: CASSQPQARNQPQHF
abundance: .; d_gene: .; j_gene: TRBJ2-2; v_gene: TRBV25-1; CDR3nt: TGTGCCAGCAGTGTGGGACAATCGAACACCGGGGAGCTGTTTTTT; CDR3aa: CASSVGQSNTGELFF
abundance: .; d_gene: TRBD1; j_gene: TRBJ2-5; v_gene: TRBV7-2; CDR3nt: TGTGCCAGCAGCCCGAGACAGGGGGCTCAAGAGACCCAGTACTTC; CDR3aa: CASSPRQGAQETQYF
abundance: once; d_gene: TRBD1; j_gene: TRBJ2-3; v_gene: TRBV5-4; CDR3nt: TGTGCCAGCGCCAAGGGACAGGAGCCAGATACGCAGTATTTT; CDR3aa: CASAKGQEPDTQYF
abundance: .; d_gene: .; j_gene: TRBJ1-2; v_gene: TRBV7-9; CDR3nt: TGTGCCAGCAGGGCGGGAGGTGGCTACACCTTC; CDR3aa: CASRAGGGYTF
abundance: .; d_gene: .; j_gene: TRBJ1-5; v_gene: TRBV19; CDR3nt: TGTGCCAGTAGTATTACCGGGGGCAATCAGCCCCAGCATTTT; CDR3aa: CASSITGGNQPQHF
abundance: .; d_gene: TRBD2; j_gene: TRBJ2-3; v_gene: TRBV29-1; CDR3nt: TGCAGCACCAAGACTAGCGGGAGTATGGCAGATACGCAGTATTTT; CDR3aa: CSTKTSGSMADTQYF
abundance: once; d_gene: TRBD2; j_gene: TRBJ2-5; v_gene: TRBV7-2; CDR3nt: TGTGCCAGCAGCTTGAATTTTGCGCGGGGGGGCTTCCAGTACTTC; CDR3aa: CASSLNFARGGFQYF
abundance: .; d_gene: TRBD1; j_gene: TRBJ2-2; v_gene: TRBV27; CDR3nt: TGTGCCAGCAGTATCGGACAGGGATTCGCCGGGGAGCTGTTTTTT; CDR3aa: CASSIGQGFAGELFF
abundance: .; d_gene: TRBD1; j_gene: TRBJ1-3; v_gene: TRBV3-1/TRBV3-2; CDR3nt: TGTGCCAGCAGCCAAGTAGGGACAGCGGGAAACACCATATATTTT; CDR3aa: CASSQVGTAGNTIYF
abundance: .; d_gene: TRBD1; j_gene: TRBJ1-5; v_gene: TRBV28; CDR3nt: TGTGCCAGCAGTTCGCAGGGGGGAAAGGGTCAGCCCCAGCATTTT; CDR3aa: CASSSQGGKGQPQHF